The 14 T cell receptor beta chains listed next were all sequenced from one sample in a study of T cell responses to AZD1222 COVID-19 vaccine. Clones were sequenced by immunoSEQ multiplex PCR, and TCRdb holds only the in-frame ones, with some missing. The sample has about 130,000 clones; around 84% are singletons. The material sequenced was peripheral blood, taken on day 0 of AZD1222 vaccination. The source of these receptors is an adult in good health.

This sequence joins TRBV29-1 and TRBJ2-3; the D gene is possibly TRBD1 (6 bases). The V gene's germline CDR1 is SQVTM and CDR2 ANQGSEA. With 4 bases removed from V and 3 bases from J, the gap between germline ends came to 8 bases. This CDR3 has 12 amino acids. The CDR3 bases are TGCAGCGTTGGACAGGTAACAGATACGCAGTATTTT. Encoded protein: CSVGQVTDTQYF.

This chain joins TRBV21-1 and TRBJ1-5. TRBV21-1 is a known pseudogene. This CDR3 has 13 amino acids. The CDR3 reads CASSNSIDQPQHF. The CDR3 DNA is TGTGCCAGCAGCAATAGCATAGATCAGCCCCAGCATTTT.

CDR3 in amino acids: CASSSQVTDTQYF. CDR3 in DNA: TGTGCCAGCAGCTCACAGGTAACAGATACGCAGTATTTT. The chain recombines TRBV7-2 with TRBJ2-3, with D perhaps matching TRBD1 (5 bases). V lost 4 bases to trimming and J lost 3 bases, with 8 bases between them. Germline V gives CDR1 SGHTA, CDR2 FQGNSA. The CDR3 consists of 13 residues.

This chain uses TRBV7-3 with TRBJ2-7; D not certain. From germline, CDR1 is SGHTA and CDR2 FQGTGA. The CDR3 length is 12 residues. Trimming removed 5 bases at V and 6 bases at J, with 11 bases between. The CDR3 bases are TGTGCCAGCAGCCTCCCCCCCGGCGAGCAGTACTTC. Translated: CASSLPPGEQYF.

The rearrangement uses TRBV5-6 and TRBJ1-2; D gene unclear. Trimming took off 1 base at V and 1 base at J, with 11 bases between the two ends. Per germline, CDR1 SGHDT and CDR2 YYEEEE. This CDR3 spans 15 amino acids. CDR3: CASSLWHRNNYGYTF. The CDR3 DNA is TGTGCCAGCAGCTTGTGGCACAGAAATAACTATGGCTACACCTTC.

This sequence joins TRBV7-3 and TRBJ2-1, with TRBD2 identical over 9 bases. CDR1 is SGHTA and CDR2 is FQGTGA in the germline V gene. The trim removed 5 bases at V and 3 bases at J, leaving 8 bases unmatched. This CDR3 contains 16 residues. The CDR3 nucleotides are TGTGCCAGCAGCGGCGGCGCGGGAGGGCTCTACAATGAGCAGTTCTTC. Translating gives CASSGGAGGLYNEQFF.

The chain combines TRBV5-6 with TRBJ1-3; D might be TRBD1 (5 bases). Trimming cost V 5 bases and J 1 base, with 16 bases left between them. The CDR3 is 16 residues long. Germline V lookup: CDR1 SGHDT, CDR2 YYEEEE. The CDR3 spells CASSKLSRTSGNTIYF. DNA for the CDR3: TGTGCCAGCAGTAAATTAAGCAGGACATCTGGAAACACCATATATTTT.

This clone turned up a few times. This chain's CDR3 is CATSDSTGVGTEAFF. Written as DNA, the CDR3 is TGTGCCACCAGTGACTCGACAGGGGTCGGCACTGAAGCTTTCTTT. This sequence joins TRBV24-1 and TRBJ1-1; 8 nucleotides agree with TRBD1. Trimming at V came to 4 bases and at J to 4 bases, leaving 7 bases not matched to a gene. The CDR3 contains 15 residues. Per the germline V gene, CDR1 is KGHDR and CDR2 is SFDVKD.

The genes are TRBV18 and TRBJ1-5; maybe TRBD1 (6 bases). CDR1 and CDR2 from the germline V gene are KGHSH and LQKENI. CDR3 length: 16 residues. V was clipped by 6 bases and J by 0 bases, with 15 bases between them. The CDR3 loop reads CASSPGQPNSNQPQHF. The CDR3 DNA sequence: TGTGCCAGCTCCCCCGGACAGCCAAATAGCAATCAGCCCCAGCATTTT. Together with reference TRBV18 and TRBJ1-5, the CDR3 gives the full variable domain: NAGVMQNPRHLVRRRGQEARLRCSPMKGHSHVYWYRQLPEEGLKFMVYLQKENIIDESGMPKERFSAEFPKEGPSILRIQQVVRGDSAAYFCASSPGQPNSNQPQHFGDGTRLSIL.

This rearrangement joins TRBV7-3 to TRBJ2-3; D not resolved. Germline V CDR1 and CDR2: SGHTA, FQGTGA. This CDR3 comprises 13 residues. V lost 3 bases and J 5 bases, leaving 9 bases between the germline ends. DNA of the CDR3: TGTGCCAGCAGCTTCCAAGTTGGAGATACGCAGTATTTT. This sequence encodes CASSFQVGDTQYF. The whole variable domain, filled in from reference TRBV7-3 and TRBJ2-3, reads GAGVSQTPSNKVTEKGKYVELRCDPISGHTALYWYRQSLGQGPEFLIYFQGTGAADDSGLPNDRFFAVRPEGSVSTLKIQRTERGDSAVYLCASSFQVGDTQYFGPGTRLTVL.

This chain links TRBV6-6 with TRBJ1-1, with TRBD1 as a possible D gene (5 bases). The germline V gene has CDR1 MNHNY and CDR2 SVGAGI (reference sequence). Trimming cost V 6 bases and J 10 bases, with 15 bases left between them. The CDR3 contains 12 residues. The CDR3 region is CASSAGRGVAFF. DNA of the CDR3: TGTGCCAGCAGCGCCGGACGAGGGGTAGCTTTCTTT.

The chain recombines TRBV6-6 with TRBJ1-3; D not resolved. In germline, CDR1 is MNHNY, CDR2 SVGAGI (reference sequence). There are 13 residues in the CDR3. V shed 8 bases and J shed 4 bases, with 12 bases lying between them. CDR3 loop: CASGGLAGNTIYF. In DNA form, the CDR3 reads TGTGCCAGCGGCGGACTCGCGGGAAACACCATATATTTT.

In DNA, the CDR3 is TGTGCCAGTAGTACCTCCGACAGGGAATGGTTCTTC. Protein sequence: CASSTSDREWFF. This chain connects TRBV19 to TRBJ2-1, with 7 bases identical to TRBD1. From germline, CDR1 is LNHDA and CDR2 SQIVND (reference sequence). The trim removed 4 bases at V and 15 bases at J, leaving 9 bases unmatched. This CDR3 spans 12 amino acids.

The chain combines TRBV4-1 with TRBJ1-4, with TRBD1 matching 9 bases. The germline CDR1 and CDR2 sequences are MGHRA and YSYEKL. This CDR3 has 13 amino acids. V lost 4 bases, J lost 8 bases, and 2 bases stayed unmatched. The CDR3 here is CASSPDRGEKLFF. CDR3 bases: TGCGCCAGCAGCCCGGACAGGGGCGAAAAACTGTTTTTT.